These T cell receptor beta chains were read from a single sample in a study of blood T cell repertoires in COVID-19. Only in-frame clones appear in the TCRdb table, and some are missing; sequencing was by immunoSEQ multiplex PCR. The sample has about 54,000 clones, about nine tenths seen once. The specimen sequenced was peripheral blood. The receptors stem from a human donor in a cohort sampled during active COVID-19. Both conserved end residues are part of each CDR3. A D gene is named only where the DNA matches it firmly. Some rows have no size entry. The others give once, few or many, or a class for an expanded clone.

clone_size | j_call | d_call | v_call | cdr3_nt | cdr3_aa
NA | TRBJ2-6 | NA | TRBV24-1 | TGTGCCACCAGTGATCCCGGGGAGAGGGCCAACGTCCTGACTTTC | CATSDPGERANVLTF
NA | TRBJ2-7 | TRBD1 | TRBV7-2 | TGTGCCAGCAGCACATCCGGGACAGAAGTGTACGAGCAGTACTTC | CASSTSGTEVYEQYF
once | TRBJ1-6 | TRBD1 | TRBV2 | TGTGCCAGCACGGGACAGGGAGGTGCCTATAATTCACCCCTCCACTTT | CASTGQGGAYNSPLHF
NA | TRBJ2-1 | TRBD1 | TRBV4-1 | TGCGCCAGCAGCCAACCGACAGGGTACGGCTCCTACAATGAGCAGTTCTTC | CASSQPTGYGSYNEQFF
NA | TRBJ2-6 | TRBD1 | TRBV10-1 | TGCGCCAGCCACGGACAGGGGGCATATGGGGCCAACGTCCTGACTTTC | CASHGQGAYGANVLTF
NA | TRBJ2-1 | NA | TRBV6-2/TRBV6-3 | TGTGCCAGCAGTTACATAGGGGCCTTGCAGTTCTTC | CASSYIGALQFF
NA | TRBJ1-5 | TRBD1 | TRBV7-9 | TGTGCCAGCAGCTCTAGAGGGGGCTCGGGCAATCAGCCCCAGCATTTT | CASSSRGGSGNQPQHF
NA | TRBJ1-4 | TRBD1 | TRBV5-6 | TGTGCCAGCAGCTTGGCCGGGACAGTTATTCCCCCTAATGAAAAACTGTTTTTT | CASSLAGTVIPPNEKLFF
once | TRBJ2-3 | NA | TRBV19 | TGTGCCAGTAGTACGTCGGTCACAGATACGCAGTATTTT | CASSTSVTDTQYF
NA | TRBJ2-1 | NA | TRBV27 | TGTGCCAGCAGTTTATGGACAAACAACAATGAGCAGTTCTTC | CASSLWTNNNEQFF
once | TRBJ1-4 | TRBD1 | TRBV15 | TGTGCCACCAGCCGCGACAGGGGGCATACTAATGAAAAACTGTTTTTT | CATSRDRGHTNEKLFF
NA | TRBJ1-4 | TRBD1 | TRBV30 | TGTGCCTCCCAAGGGACAGGGAATGAAAAACTGTTTTTT | CASQGTGNEKLFF
NA | TRBJ2-7 | NA | TRBV28 | TGTGCCAGCAGTCCCAGGGGCAAGGGAATCCTCTACGAGCAGTACTTC | CASSPRGKGILYEQYF
NA | TRBJ1-2 | NA | TRBV1 | TGCACCAGCAGCCAAGATACCGGGACAGGGGGTATGGGTAACTATGGCTACACCTTC | CTSSQDTGTGGMGNYGYTF
few | TRBJ2-7 | TRBD1 | TRBV5-1 | TGCGCCAGCAGCTTACTACCTGGACAGGGGTCCGAGCAGTACTTC | CASSLLPGQGSEQYF
NA | TRBJ1-2 | NA | TRBV6-5 | TGTGCCAGCGCCAGGGCAGGCAACTATGGCTACACCTTC | CASARAGNYGYTF
NA | TRBJ1-2 | NA | TRBV28 | TGTGCCAGCAGCCCCGGGGACTATGGCTACACCTTC | CASSPGDYGYTF
NA | TRBJ2-3 | NA | TRBV3-1/TRBV3-2 | TGTGCCAGCAGCCAAGAGCCGGGGGCAGATACGCAGTATTTT | CASSQEPGADTQYF
few | TRBJ2-1 | NA | TRBV7-2 | TGTGCCAGCAGCTTGAGCGGGCCCCGCTCCTACAATGAGCAGTTCTTC | CASSLSGPRSYNEQFF